Listed below are T cell receptor beta chains from one sample, sequenced in a study of OX40 agonist ivuxolimab in advanced cancers. Profiled with immunoSEQ multiplex PCR; TCRdb holds only in-frame clones, not every one. The table shows tens of thousands of clones, with about four fifths occurring only once. The sequenced sample was CD4+ or CD8+ T cells sorted from blood, obtained in a trial of the OX40 agonist ivuxolimab. The receptors here all came from an adult with an advanced solid tumor such as melanoma, head and neck, liver or kidney cancer. Both conserved end residues are part of each CDR3. A D gene is named only where the DNA matches it firmly. Part of the rows lack a size; the others show once, few, many or a class for expanded clones.

CDR3: CASSLSLELNYGYTF
DNA: TGTGCCAGCAGCTTGTCCCTCGAACTTAACTATGGCTACACCTTC
D: .
J: TRBJ1-2
size: .
V: TRBV5-6

CDR3: CASSEVSMNTEAFF
DNA: TGTGCCAGCAGTGAAGTCAGCATGAACACTGAAGCTTTCTTT
D: .
J: TRBJ1-1
size: .
V: TRBV6-1

CDR3: CASSLLGGVNHGYTF
DNA: TGTGCCAGCAGCTTACTGGGTGGGGTGAATCATGGCTACACCTTC
D: .
J: TRBJ1-2
size: .
V: TRBV7-3

CDR3: CASTIRRTKVKAEAFF
DNA: TGTGCCAGCACCATTAGGCGGACAAAGGTCAAAGCTGAAGCTTTCTTT
D: .
J: TRBJ1-1
size: .
V: TRBV11-2

CDR3: CAWAEGQYYEQYF
DNA: TGTGCCTGGGCGGAGGGGCAGTACTACGAGCAGTACTTC
D: .
J: TRBJ2-7
size: .
V: TRBV30

CDR3: CASSPPEDSYEQYF
DNA: TGCGCCAGCAGCCCGCCGGAGGACTCCTACGAGCAGTACTTC
D: .
J: TRBJ2-7
size: .
V: TRBV4-1

CDR3: CASSWTGGQTQYF
DNA: TGCGCCAGCAGCTGGACAGGCGGACAGACCCAGTACTTC
D: TRBD1
J: TRBJ2-5
size: .
V: TRBV5-1

CDR3: CASSLGPGNTIYF
DNA: TGTGCCAGCAGTTTAGGCCCTGGAAACACCATATATTTT
D: .
J: TRBJ1-3
size: .
V: TRBV27

CDR3: CASSYVGGEAYEQYF
DNA: TGTGCCAGCAGTTACGTGGGGGGGGAGGCCTACGAGCAGTACTTC
D: TRBD2
J: TRBJ2-7
size: .
V: TRBV6-5

CDR3: CASSRPGLATGELFF
DNA: TGTGCCAGCAGTAGACCCGGACTAGCCACCGGGGAGCTGTTTTTT
D: TRBD2
J: TRBJ2-2
size: .
V: TRBV27

CDR3: CASSQGGQSYEQYF
DNA: TGTGCCAGCAGCCAAGGGGGACAGTCCTACGAGCAGTACTTC
D: TRBD1
J: TRBJ2-7
size: .
V: TRBV4-2

CDR3: CASSPRQGGYDEQYF
DNA: TGTGCCAGCAGTCCAAGACAGGGGGGCTATGACGAGCAGTACTTC
D: TRBD1
J: TRBJ2-7
size: .
V: TRBV6-6

CDR3: CAWSGDYGYTF
DNA: TGTGCCTGGAGTGGGGACTATGGCTACACCTTC
D: .
J: TRBJ1-2
size: .
V: TRBV30

CDR3: CASSRYRGPETQYF
DNA: TGTGCCAGCAGTCGATACAGGGGGCCAGAGACCCAGTACTTC
D: TRBD1
J: TRBJ2-5
size: .
V: TRBV6-1

CDR3: CASSDRGQGVGEQFF
DNA: TGTGCCAGCAGTGACCGGGGACAGGGGGTTGGTGAGCAGTTCTTC
D: TRBD1
J: TRBJ2-1
size: few
V: TRBV6-4

CDR3: CASSPTGGYGYTF
DNA: TGTGCCAGCAGTCCAACAGGGGGCTATGGCTACACCTTC
D: TRBD1
J: TRBJ1-2
size: .
V: TRBV6-5

CDR3: CASPSGEGEAFF
DNA: TGTGCCAGCCCTTCAGGGGAAGGAGAGGCTTTCTTT
D: .
J: TRBJ1-1
size: .
V: TRBV6-1

CDR3: CSVEGRDRGYGYTF
DNA: TGCAGCGTTGAGGGCCGCGACAGGGGCTATGGCTACACCTTC
D: TRBD1
J: TRBJ1-2
size: .
V: TRBV29-1

CDR3: CASSWGQGAYGYTF
DNA: TGTGCCAGCAGCTGGGGACAGGGGGCTTATGGCTACACCTTC
D: TRBD1
J: TRBJ1-2
size: .
V: TRBV5-6

CDR3: CASSYRGEVEKLFF
DNA: TGTGCCAGCAGTTACCGGGGGGAAGTTGAAAAACTGTTTTTT
D: .
J: TRBJ1-4
size: .
V: TRBV6-5

CDR3: CASSLQGGYTF
DNA: TGTGCCAGCAGCTTACAAGGTGGCTACACCTTC
D: .
J: TRBJ1-2
size: .
V: TRBV7-9

CDR3: CASSYGEGKGYTF
DNA: TGTGCCAGCAGTTACGGTGAGGGCAAAGGCTACACCTTC
D: .
J: TRBJ1-2
size: .
V: TRBV6-5

CDR3: CASSLGLAISYEQYF
DNA: TGTGCCAGTAGTCTGGGCCTAGCGATCTCCTACGAGCAGTACTTC
D: .
J: TRBJ2-7
size: few
V: TRBV27

CDR3: CASSISPPGLYGYTF
DNA: TGTGCCAGCAGTATCAGTCCTCCAGGGTTGTATGGCTACACCTTC
D: .
J: TRBJ1-2
size: few
V: TRBV28

CDR3: CASSQAWQDNSPLHF
DNA: TGCGCCAGCAGCCAAGCGTGGCAGGATAATTCACCCCTCCACTTT
D: .
J: TRBJ1-6
size: .
V: TRBV4-3

CDR3: CASSFSPAGMTGELFF
DNA: TGTGCCAGCAGTTTTAGTCCAGCGGGGATGACCGGGGAGCTGTTTTTT
D: TRBD2
J: TRBJ2-2
size: .
V: TRBV27

CDR3: CASSQGNDRLNSPLHF
DNA: TGCGCCAGCAGCCAAGGGAATGACAGGTTAAATTCACCCCTCCACTTT
D: .
J: TRBJ1-6
size: .
V: TRBV4-3

CDR3: CASMDGRNYGYTF
DNA: TGTGCCAGCATGGACGGACGCAACTATGGCTACACCTTC
D: .
J: TRBJ1-2
size: .
V: TRBV2